The 18 T cell receptor beta chains below come from one sample, sequenced in a study of OX40 agonist ivuxolimab in advanced cancers. Here immunoSEQ multiplex PCR was the method, and the copy in TCRdb shows in-frame clones only, minus some. Of some 45,000 clones in the sample, approximately 91% are singletons; the top ten hold around 19%. This material consisted of CD4+ or CD8+ T cells sorted from blood, taken in a trial of the OX40 agonist ivuxolimab. The receptors come from an adult with an advanced solid tumor such as melanoma, head and neck, liver or kidney cancer.

The V gene is TRBV4-2, the J gene TRBJ2-7; perhaps TRBD2 as D (6 bases). Deletions cut 3 bases from V and 1 base from J, with 10 bases between. Per the germline V gene, CDR1 is LGHNA and CDR2 is YNFKEQ. This CDR3 comprises 14 residues. The CDR3 DNA reads TGTGCCAGCAGCCATGGGACTGGGTCCTACGAGCAGTACTTC. It yields the protein CASSHGTGSYEQYF.

The genes are TRBV2 and TRBJ1-5; 9 nucleotides match TRBD1. The junction had 2 bases not matched to a gene; V was cut back by 6 bases and J by 5 bases. The CDR3 runs to 13 residues. The germline V gene has CDR1 SNHLY and CDR2 FYNNEI. The CDR3 nucleotides are TGTGCCAGCAGACAGGGGGCCGATCAGCCCCAGCATTTT. Translated: CASRQGADQPQHF.

The rearrangement uses TRBV19 and TRBJ1-2, with unresolved D. This CDR3 comprises 13 residues. Germline CDR1 LNHDA, CDR2 SQIVND (reference sequence). Trimming left V 7 bases short and J 4 bases short, with 13 bases between. The DNA of the CDR3 is TGTGCCAGTAACCCAGGAACTTTCTATGGCTACACCTTC. Amino acids: CASNPGTFYGYTF.

About this clone itself: One junction end does not reproduce the germline sequence, and a read error may be involved. The rearrangement joins TRBV7-7 to TRBJ2-7; D possibly corresponds to TRBD1 (6 bases). In germline, CDR1 is SSHAT, CDR2 FNYEAQ (reference sequence). The CDR3 has 16 residues. The CDR3 loop reads CASSLLSSGAPYEQYF. DNA of the CDR3: TGTGCTAGCAGCTTACTCTCGTCAGGGGCCCCCTACGAGCAGTACTTC.

As to this clone: Sequence at one end of the junction differs from germline and may be a read error. The rearrangement uses TRBV6-5 and TRBJ1-2; D remains unclear. This CDR3 is built from 13 residues. Germline V CDR1 and CDR2: MNHEY, SVGAGI. CDR3: CASSYSAAYGYAF. In nucleotides, the CDR3 is TGTGCCAGCAGTTACTCGGCAGCCTATGGCTACGCCTTC.

This rearrangement joins TRBV16 to TRBJ2-7; maybe TRBD1 (5 bases). The CDR3 length is 13 residues. CDR1 KGHSY and CDR2 FQNENV come from the germline V gene. Trimming stripped 7 bases from V and 4 bases from J, with 14 bases between. DNA of the CDR3: TGTGCCAGCACCCTTACCCAGGGTTACGAGCAGTACTTC. Amino acids: CASTLTQGYEQYF.

J is TRBJ2-5 and V is TRBV4-1, with D possibly being TRBD2 (5 bases). Germline V gene data show CDR1 as MGHRA and CDR2 as YSYEKL. Trimming removed 1 base at V and 5 bases at J, with 8 bases between. The CDR3 runs to 13 residues. This CDR3 is CASSQGVAETQYF. CDR3 sequence (DNA): TGCGCCAGCAGCCAAGGAGTAGCGGAGACCCAGTACTTC.

The gene calls are TRBV2 and TRBJ1-5; D gene unclear. The V gene lost 4 bases and the J gene lost 0 bases, with 10 bases spanning the gap. The CDR3 length is 15 residues. The germline CDR1 and CDR2 sequences are SNHLY and FYNNEI. CDR3 amino acids: CASSAEEYSNQPQHF. Here the CDR3 DNA reads TGTGCCAGCAGTGCGGAGGAATATAGCAATCAGCCCCAGCATTTT.

The table lists this clone with a count of one. The rearrangement uses TRBV5-6 and TRBJ1-1; unclear D gene. The CDR3 contains 12 residues. Germline V gene sequence: CDR1 SGHDT, CDR2 YYEEEE. Trimming took off 0 bases at V and 9 bases at J, with 9 bases between the two ends. The CDR3 region is CASSLVRGKAFF. The DNA of the CDR3 is TGTGCCAGCAGCTTGGTTCGGGGTAAAGCTTTCTTT.

This clone was found a few times. V usage is TRBV5-4 and J usage is TRBJ2-3; D is possibly TRBD1 or TRBD2 (5 bases each). The CDR3 runs 12 residues. V was pared by 4 bases and J by 4 bases, with 7 bases between. Germline lookup yields CDR1 SGHNT and CDR2 YYREEE (reference sequence). CDR3 DNA: TGTGCCAGCAGCCGGGGCTCAGATACGCAGTATTTT. It yields the protein CASSRGSDTQYF.

This sequence joins TRBV4-2 and TRBJ2-7; 11 bases map to TRBD2. The CDR3 has 16 amino acids. In germline, CDR1 is LGHNA, CDR2 YNFKEQ. J lost 2 bases, V lost 0 bases, and 3 bases had no gene match. CDR3 in DNA: TGTGCCAGCAGCCAAGAGACTAGCGGGGCAACCTACGAGCAGTACTTC. Its translation: CASSQETSGATYEQYF.

The chain is built from TRBV5-1 and TRBJ2-2; 7 bases match TRBD1. The trim removed 4 bases at V and 4 bases at J, leaving 4 bases unmatched. Germline V gives CDR1 SGHRS, CDR2 YFSETQ. The CDR3 has 14 amino acids. CDR3 DNA: TGCGCCAGCAGCGAGACAGGGCCCACCGGGGAGCTGTTTTTT. It yields the protein CASSETGPTGELFF.

This clone was detected only once. This rearrangement joins TRBV10-3 to TRBJ2-3; the D gene is possibly TRBD2 (6 bases). The length of the CDR3 is 20 residues. Germline-derived CDR1 and CDR2 are ENHRY and SYGVKD. Trimming took off 3 bases at V and 5 bases at J, with 30 bases between the two ends. DNA of the CDR3: TGTGCCATCAGTGATACCCTAACTGGATCTGCGGGACTGCTGGGAGATACGCAGTATTTT. Translation: CAISDTLTGSAGLLGDTQYF.

J is TRBJ1-3 and V is TRBV9, with D possibly TRBD1 on 6 matching bases. The germline CDR1 and CDR2 sequences are SGDLS and YYNGEE. This CDR3 contains 14 residues. The germline V and J ends were trimmed by 3 bases and 2 bases, with 9 bases remaining between them. In DNA, the CDR3 is TGTGCCAGCAGCGAGAGACAGGCTGGAAACACCATATATTTT. Translation: CASSERQAGNTIYF.

The chain has TRBV11-2 and TRBJ1-4; tentatively, D is TRBD1 (6 bases). Between the trimmed V and J ends, which lost 8 bases and 5 bases, there was a span of 18 bases. The length of the CDR3 is 15 residues. Germline V lookup: CDR1 SGHAT, CDR2 FQNNGV. The CDR3 is CASGETGTSNEKLFF. CDR3 DNA: TGTGCCAGCGGCGAAACCGGGACAAGCAATGAAAAACTGTTTTTT.

The chain is built from TRBV28 and TRBJ2-7; D might be TRBD1 or TRBD2, each matching 5 bases. Looked up from germline, CDR1 is MDHEN and CDR2 is SYDVKM. V was trimmed by 6 bases and J by 2 bases, leaving 17 bases between them. The CDR3 runs to 15 residues. Here the CDR3 DNA reads TGTGCCAGCAGCTCTTGGGAGCAGGGTGCCTACGAGCAGTACTTC. Protein: CASSSWEQGAYEQYF.

The chain couples TRBV7-9 to TRBJ2-1, with 9 bases lining up with TRBD2. The CDR3 covers 17 residues. From germline, CDR1 is SEHNR and CDR2 FQNEAQ (reference sequence). Losses at the gene ends were 5 bases for V and 6 bases for J; bases not matched to a gene: 14. The CDR3 sequence: CASSPRLRAGGLNEQFF. The CDR3 DNA sequence: TGTGCCAGCAGCCCCCGGTTAAGGGCGGGGGGGCTCAATGAGCAGTTCTTC.

This clone was seen a few times. The chain joins TRBV7-9 to TRBJ1-2, with D maybe TRBD1 (5 bases). Germline V gene lookup returns CDR1 SEHNR and CDR2 FQNEAQ (reference sequence). V lost 1 base, J lost 2 bases, and 8 bases lay in between. The CDR3 is 14 amino acids. The CDR3 bases are TGTGCCAGCAGCTTAGAGGGGCGCAACTATGGCTACACCTTC. Translation gives CASSLEGRNYGYTF.